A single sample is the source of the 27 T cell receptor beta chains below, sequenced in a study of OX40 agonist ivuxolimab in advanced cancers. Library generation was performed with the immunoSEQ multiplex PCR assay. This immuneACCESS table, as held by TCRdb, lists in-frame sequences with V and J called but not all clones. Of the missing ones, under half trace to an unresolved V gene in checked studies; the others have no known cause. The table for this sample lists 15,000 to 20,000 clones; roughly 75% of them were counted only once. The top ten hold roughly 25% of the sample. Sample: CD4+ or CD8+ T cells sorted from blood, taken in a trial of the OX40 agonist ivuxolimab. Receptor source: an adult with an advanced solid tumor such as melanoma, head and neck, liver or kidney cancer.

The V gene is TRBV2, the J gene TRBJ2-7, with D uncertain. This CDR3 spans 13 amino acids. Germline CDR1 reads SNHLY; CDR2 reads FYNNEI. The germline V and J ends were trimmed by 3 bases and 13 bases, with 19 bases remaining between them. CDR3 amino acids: CASSEGPGAVHYF. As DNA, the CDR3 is TGTGCCAGCAGTGAGGGTCCGGGTGCGGTTCACTACTTC.

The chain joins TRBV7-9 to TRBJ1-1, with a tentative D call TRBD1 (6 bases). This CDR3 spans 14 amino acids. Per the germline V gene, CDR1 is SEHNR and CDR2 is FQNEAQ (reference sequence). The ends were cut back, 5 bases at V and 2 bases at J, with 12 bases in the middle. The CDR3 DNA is TGTGCCAGCAGCCATCGGGACACCAACACTGAAGCTTTCTTT. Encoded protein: CASSHRDTNTEAFF.

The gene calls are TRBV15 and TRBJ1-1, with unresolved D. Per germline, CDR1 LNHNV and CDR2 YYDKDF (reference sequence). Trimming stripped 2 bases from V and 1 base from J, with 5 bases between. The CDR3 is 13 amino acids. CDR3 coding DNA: TGTGCCACCAGCAGATCTGAGAACACTGAAGCTTTCTTT. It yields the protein CATSRSENTEAFF.

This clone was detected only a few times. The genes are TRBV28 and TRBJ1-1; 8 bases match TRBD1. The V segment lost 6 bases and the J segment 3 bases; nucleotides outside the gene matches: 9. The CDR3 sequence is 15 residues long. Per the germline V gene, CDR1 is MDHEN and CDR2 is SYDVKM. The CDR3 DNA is TGTGCCAGCAGGGACAGGGACTCCTGGGACACTGAAGCTTTCTTT. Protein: CASRDRDSWDTEAFF. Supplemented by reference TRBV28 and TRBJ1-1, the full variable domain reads DVKVTQSSRYLVKRTGEKVFLECVQDMDHENMFWYRQDPGLGLRLIYFSYDVKMKEKGDIPEGYSVSREKKERFSLILESASTNQTSMYLCASRDRDSWDTEAFFGQGTRLTVV.

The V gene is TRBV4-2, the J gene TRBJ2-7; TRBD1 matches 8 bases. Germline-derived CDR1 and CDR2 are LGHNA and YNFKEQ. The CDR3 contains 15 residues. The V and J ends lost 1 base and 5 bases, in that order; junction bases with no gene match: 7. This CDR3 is CASSQVQGAIHEQYF. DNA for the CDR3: TGTGCCAGCAGCCAAGTTCAGGGGGCAATCCACGAGCAGTACTTC.

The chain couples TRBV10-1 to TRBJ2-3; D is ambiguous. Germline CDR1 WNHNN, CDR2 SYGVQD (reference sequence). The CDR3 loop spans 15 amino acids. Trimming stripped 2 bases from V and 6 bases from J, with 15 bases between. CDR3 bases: TGCGCCAGCAGTGAGGGTGTTTCACTATTTGATACGCAGTATTTT. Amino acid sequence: CASSEGVSLFDTQYF.

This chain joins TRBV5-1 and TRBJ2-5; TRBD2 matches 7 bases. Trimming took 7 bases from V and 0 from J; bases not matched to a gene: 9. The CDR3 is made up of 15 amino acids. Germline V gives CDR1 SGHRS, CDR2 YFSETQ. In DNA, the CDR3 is TGCGCCAGCGGCCCACTAGCGTTCTACCAAGAGACCCAGTACTTC. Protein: CASGPLAFYQETQYF.

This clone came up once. CDR3 sequence: CASSQGHASGGRAKNIQYF. CDR3 bases: TGTGCCAGCAGCCAAGGACACGCTAGCGGGGGTAGGGCCAAAAACATTCAGTACTTC. The chain carries TRBV4-2 and TRBJ2-4, with 10 nucleotides matching TRBD2. Germline V gene sequence: CDR1 LGHNA, CDR2 YNFKEQ. V dropped 1 base and J dropped 1; count of bases not matched to a gene: 10. The CDR3 loop spans 19 amino acids.

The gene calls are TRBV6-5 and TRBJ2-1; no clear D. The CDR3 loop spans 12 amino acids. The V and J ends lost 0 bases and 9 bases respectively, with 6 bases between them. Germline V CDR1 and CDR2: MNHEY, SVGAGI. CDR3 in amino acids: CASSYSDREQFF. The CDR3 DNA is TGTGCCAGCAGTTACTCGGACCGTGAGCAGTTCTTC.

For the CDR3, the DNA is TGCGCCAGCAGCCCTGAATACCGGGGACAGGAGGAGGATGAGCAGTTCTTC. Translating gives CASSPEYRGQEEDEQFF. The chain recombines TRBV5-1 with TRBJ2-1; TRBD1 matches 8 bases. Germline V gene lookup returns CDR1 SGHRS and CDR2 YFSETQ. The CDR3 runs 17 residues. V lost 4 bases, J lost 8 bases, and 17 bases stayed unmatched.

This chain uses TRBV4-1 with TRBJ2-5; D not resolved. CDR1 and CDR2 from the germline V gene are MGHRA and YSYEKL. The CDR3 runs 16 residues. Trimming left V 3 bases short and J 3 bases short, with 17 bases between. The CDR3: CASSHLPLGRKETQYF. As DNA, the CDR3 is TGCGCCAGCAGCCACCTCCCCCTAGGACGGAAAGAGACCCAGTACTTC.

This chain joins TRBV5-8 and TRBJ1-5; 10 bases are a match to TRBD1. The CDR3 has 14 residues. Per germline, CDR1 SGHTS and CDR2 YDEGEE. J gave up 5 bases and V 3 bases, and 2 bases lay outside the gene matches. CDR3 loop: CASSSGQGYQPQHF. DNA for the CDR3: TGTGCCAGCAGCTCGGGACAGGGGTATCAGCCCCAGCATTTT.

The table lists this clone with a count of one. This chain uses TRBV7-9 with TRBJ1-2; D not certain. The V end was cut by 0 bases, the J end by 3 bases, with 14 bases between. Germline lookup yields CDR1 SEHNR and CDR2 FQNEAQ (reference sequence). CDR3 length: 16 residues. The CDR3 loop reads CASSLASGEGHYGYTF. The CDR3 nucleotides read TGTGCCAGCAGCTTAGCCAGCGGAGAGGGCCACTATGGCTACACCTTC.

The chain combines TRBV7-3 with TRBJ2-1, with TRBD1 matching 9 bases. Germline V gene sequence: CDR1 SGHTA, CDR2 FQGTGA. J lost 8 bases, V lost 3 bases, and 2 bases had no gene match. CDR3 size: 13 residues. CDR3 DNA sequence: TGTGCCAGCAGCTTCACAGGGGGCTATGAGCAGTTCTTC. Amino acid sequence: CASSFTGGYEQFF.

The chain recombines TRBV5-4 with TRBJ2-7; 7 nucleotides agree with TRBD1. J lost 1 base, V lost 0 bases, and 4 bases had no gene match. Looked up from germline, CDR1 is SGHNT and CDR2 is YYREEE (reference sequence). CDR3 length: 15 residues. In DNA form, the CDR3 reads TGTGCCAGCAGCTTGGGTACAGGGGCTTCCTACGAGCAGTACTTC. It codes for CASSLGTGASYEQYF.

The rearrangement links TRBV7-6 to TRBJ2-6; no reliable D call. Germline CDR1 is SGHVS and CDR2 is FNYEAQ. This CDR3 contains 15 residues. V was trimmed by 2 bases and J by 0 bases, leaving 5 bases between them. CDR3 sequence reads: CASSLPSSGANVLTF. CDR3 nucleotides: TGTGCCAGCAGCTTACCGAGCTCTGGGGCCAACGTCCTGACTTTC.

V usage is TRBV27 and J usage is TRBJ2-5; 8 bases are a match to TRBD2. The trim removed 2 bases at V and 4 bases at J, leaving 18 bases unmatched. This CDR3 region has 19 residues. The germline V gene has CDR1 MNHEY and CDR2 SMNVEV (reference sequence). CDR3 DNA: TGTGCCAGCAGTTTAATGGCGAGCGGGAGTCCCCTAAGAGGAGAGACCCAGTACTTC. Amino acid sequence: CASSLMASGSPLRGETQYF.

The CDR3 DNA follows: TGTGCCAGCAGCAACGGGCGGGAGGGTAAAAAATCCTACGAGCAGTACTTC. It is translated as CASSNGREGKKSYEQYF. This sequence joins TRBV21-1 and TRBJ2-7; the D call TRBD2 from the table was never checked on the DNA. TRBV21-1 has pseudogene status. The CDR3 runs to 17 residues.

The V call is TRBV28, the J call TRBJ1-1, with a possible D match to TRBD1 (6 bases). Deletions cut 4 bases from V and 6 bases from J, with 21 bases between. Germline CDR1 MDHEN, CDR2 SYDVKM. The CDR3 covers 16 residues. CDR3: CASSSIPGARLSEAFF. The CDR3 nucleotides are TGTGCCAGCAGTTCCATTCCGGGGGCGCGGCTCTCTGAAGCTTTCTTT.

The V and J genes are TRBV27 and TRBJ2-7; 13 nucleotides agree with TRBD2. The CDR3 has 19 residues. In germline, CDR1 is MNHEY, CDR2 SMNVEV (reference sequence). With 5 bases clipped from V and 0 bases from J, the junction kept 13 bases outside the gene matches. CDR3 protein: CASSPANRLAGGFSYEQYF. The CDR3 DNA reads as TGTGCCAGCAGTCCCGCCAACAGACTAGCGGGGGGCTTCTCCTACGAGCAGTACTTC.

In DNA, the CDR3 is TGTGCCAGCAGTGACGGGAAACTGTTTTTT. Its protein is CASSDGKLFF. V is TRBV2 and J is TRBJ1-4; D gene unclear. CDR3 length: 10 amino acids. The germline gives CDR1 SNHLY, CDR2 FYNNEI. Trimming removed 3 bases from V and 11 bases from J, with 4 bases in between.

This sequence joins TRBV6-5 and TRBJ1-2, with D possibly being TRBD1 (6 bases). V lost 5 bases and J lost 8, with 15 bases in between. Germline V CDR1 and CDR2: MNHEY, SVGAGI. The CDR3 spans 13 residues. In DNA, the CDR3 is TGTGCCAGCAGTCCGGGGGGGGGCTTAGGCTACACCTTC. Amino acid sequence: CASSPGGGLGYTF.

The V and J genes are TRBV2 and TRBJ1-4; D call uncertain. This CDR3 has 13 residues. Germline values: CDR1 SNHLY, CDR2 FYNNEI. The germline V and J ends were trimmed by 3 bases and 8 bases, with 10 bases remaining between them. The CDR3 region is CASSEALTEKLFF. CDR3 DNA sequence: TGTGCCAGCAGTGAGGCGTTGACGGAAAAACTGTTTTTT.

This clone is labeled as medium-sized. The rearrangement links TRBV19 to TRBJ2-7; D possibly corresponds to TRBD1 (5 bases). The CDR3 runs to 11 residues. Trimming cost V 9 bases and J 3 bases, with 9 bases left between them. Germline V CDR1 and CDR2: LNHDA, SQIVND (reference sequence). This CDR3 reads CASRAGYEQYF. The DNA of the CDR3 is TGTGCCAGCAGGGCCGGCTACGAGCAGTACTTC.

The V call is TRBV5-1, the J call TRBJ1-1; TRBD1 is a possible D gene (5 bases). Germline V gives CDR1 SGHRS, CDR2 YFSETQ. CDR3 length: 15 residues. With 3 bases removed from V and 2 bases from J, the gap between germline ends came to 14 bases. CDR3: CASSSYPDSNTEAFF. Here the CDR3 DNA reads TGCGCCAGCAGCTCCTATCCCGACAGTAACACTGAAGCTTTCTTT.

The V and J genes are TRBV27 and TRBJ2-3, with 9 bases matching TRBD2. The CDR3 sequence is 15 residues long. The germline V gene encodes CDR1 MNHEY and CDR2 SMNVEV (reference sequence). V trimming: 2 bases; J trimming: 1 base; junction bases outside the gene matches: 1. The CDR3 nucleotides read TGTGCCAGCAGTTTACAGCGGGGGGGCACAGATACGCAGTATTTT. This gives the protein CASSLQRGGTDTQYF.

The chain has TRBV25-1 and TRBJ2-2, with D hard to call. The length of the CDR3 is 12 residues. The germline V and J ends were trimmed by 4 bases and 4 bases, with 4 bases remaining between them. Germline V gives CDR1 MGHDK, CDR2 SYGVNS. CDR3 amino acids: CASSVGTGELFF. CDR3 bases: TGTGCCAGCAGTGTAGGCACCGGGGAGCTGTTTTTT.